This entry is about one TCR beta chain. Its binding antigen is unknown. There are no base qualities to consult, and no much larger clone falls within one base. The entry originates in a study of response to subunit inactivated influenza vaccine listed by TCRdb under 2018. About the full investigation: Deep quantitative profiling of the T cell receptor repertoire was used in the study to follow responses to a trivalent subunit inactivated influenza vaccine.

Here is what the overall study found, with its caveats: The authors suggested that each seasonal influenza vaccination may recruit only a limited number of new T cells.

V is pared back by 0 bases and J by 7 bases, with 16 bases lying between the germline termini. As encoded in the germline V gene, CDR1 is SGHAT while CDR2 is FQNNGV. The CDR3 sequence holds 16 residues, the cysteine and phenylalanine included. Only the CDR3 portion is preserved as DNA: 48 bases, with reading frame beginning at the first base. Library construction relied on RT-PCR. The listed sequencing device is Illumina HiSeq 2500. The public reads were run again by TCRdb, first through fastp at Q25 and then through MiXCR, and only productive beta chains were kept. Identical CDR3 protein sequences are pooled into one entry, listed with their most common genes and DNA. This sample is represented by about 520,000 distinct CDR3 sequences; about 25% of them were singletons. Jointly, the top ten make up 1.5% to 2% of the sample.

Sample: CD4+ T cells sorted from PBMCs, taken 4 to 6 days after vaccination. This TCR was sampled from a man in his fifties or sixties who received an inactivated influenza vaccine. Donor details come from another sample of the same person, matched by shared clones. The rearrangement combines TRBV11-2 with TRBJ2-4, with no confidently assigned D gene. The CDR3 in this case is CASSLDTTLGGNIQYF. The bases are TGTGCCAGCAGCTTAGATACCACGTTGGGTGGCAACATTCAGTACTTC. Here the CDR3 is joined to the reference TRBV11-2 and TRBJ2-4 genes, and the full variable domain is: EAGVAQSPRYKIIEKRQSVAFWCNPISGHATLYWYQQILGQGPKLLIQFQNNGVVDDSQLPKDRFSAERLKGVDSTLKIQPAKLEDSAVYLCASSLDTTLGGNIQYFGAGTRLSVL.